What follows describes a single TCR beta chain. The sample originates from a study of OX40 agonist ivuxolimab in advanced cancers. Germline CDR1 and CDR2: SQVTM and ANQGSEA. There are 14 residues in the CDR3. The V gene end was trimmed by 5 bases and the J gene end by 3 bases; junction bases not matched to a gene: 3. The data were produced by immunoSEQ multiplex PCR, yet TCRdb's version contains in-frame clones alone and is incomplete. Among tens of thousands of clones listed, less than 90% were seen once. The material sequenced was CD4+ or CD8+ T cells sorted from blood, taken in a trial of the OX40 agonist ivuxolimab. The receptor's source is an adult with an advanced solid tumor such as melanoma, head and neck, liver or kidney cancer. V usage is TRBV29-1 and J usage is TRBJ2-3; 12 nucleotides match TRBD2. The CDR3 coding sequence is TGCAGCGTTCACGGACTAGCGGGAACAGATACGCAGTATTTT. It yields the protein CSVHGLAGTDTQYF.